This T cell receptor beta chain was identified in a study of T cell responses to AZD1222 COVID-19 vaccine (dated by TCRdb to about 2021). The study in broad terms: TCR sequencing was performed for over 230 trial participants, of whom around 200 were given two doses of AZD1222 and roughly 25 were given two doses of MenACWY control vaccine. Enrollment into the trials was organized by age into subgroups of 18-55, 56-69 and 70-plus years, and those subgroups contained approximately 150, 30 and 60 TCR-sequenced participants, respectively.

Note on this clone: What antigen it recognizes has not been identified. Qualities for individual bases were not recorded, and no much larger clone is one base off.

Taken with the paper, the label for time point translates to: about 28 days (+/-7) after the second vaccine dose. The sample's treatment or condition label, in plain terms: meningococcal conjugate vaccine given as trial control. The vaccinee samples were drawn from two UK trials, COV001 and COV002, one of which was a single-blind randomized controlled phase 2/3 trial testing AZD1222 (ChAdOx1 nCoV-19) in healthy adults. For TCRbeta chain sequencing, PBMC samples were collected from trial participants at day 0 and at day 28 after the second dose. Findings and caveats that apply to the study as a whole: In the small 56-69-year group, the increase in depth fell short of significance, most likely because of low power. Epitopes outside the regions mutated in the B.1.351 and B.1.1.7 variants were reportedly recognized by nearly half of the unique spike-specific TCRs. Spike-specific TCR breadth and depth rose significantly after two AZD1222 doses compared with day 0 and with MenACWY recipients. Most participants were white British and females outnumbered males, and the authors suggested that clonal diversity may have been underestimated. Because no day 14 peak-response samples were available, the repertoires could be characterized only after the peak T cell response. CD4 TCRs associated with the vaccine covered the entire spike protein, and the dominant responses were in regions 160-218 and 743-854. Conclusions about previously exposed vaccinees are limited because only 5 or 6 AZD1222 recipients were SARS-CoV-2 seropositive at baseline.

The CDR3 contains 15 residues, cysteine and phenylalanine counted. Only CDR3 DNA remains: 45 bases, in frame from the first base. From the germline V gene (reference sequence), CDR1 is SGHAT and CDR2 is FQDESV. V lost 1 base and J lost 3 bases, and the count of bases not matched to a germline gene is 6. The CDR3 regions of human TCRbeta chains were analyzed by immunosequencing. Per the authors' processing: TCRs in the repertoires were matched against a reference library of SARS-CoV-2-specific TCRs that had been generated with the MIRA antigen-specificity platform. Breadth was defined as the fraction of unique TCRs that were SARS-CoV-2-associated, and depth was defined as the fraction of total T cells that were SARS-CoV-2-associated. Using the MIRA data, every spike-specific TCR was mapped to the spike region that the TCR reacted to and assigned to either a CD4 or a CD8 class. Log10-transformed breadth and depth values were compared by one-way ANOVA with Sidak's multiple comparisons tests. Entries here come from immuneACCESS through TCRdb and include only in-frame sequences with V and J called. Some clones fail to appear in such tables; in the studies checked, an unresolved V gene covers under half of the shortfall, and the cause of the remainder is unknown. V and J calls plus clone size are reproduced from that table; the DNA served to infer D and trimming. Counted in this sample were about 210,000 clones; roughly 94% of them appeared once. Of the sample, approximately 1.7% falls within the top ten clones.

The TCR comes from an adult who received the MenACWY meningococcal vaccine as a control. The sequencing here drew on peripheral blood, taken 28 days after the second dose of the MenACWY control vaccine. This receptor chain uses TRBV11-1 and TRBJ2-7, with 7 bases in between that match TRBD1. The nucleotides are TGTGCCAGCAGCTTAGATACAGGGGCGGACTACGAGCAGTACTTC. Protein translation: CASSLDTGADYEQYF.